This TCR beta chain was identified in a study of blood T cell repertoires in COVID-19. Trimming removed 0 bases from V and 6 bases from J, with 8 bases in between. Germline CDR1 reads MNHEY; CDR2 reads SVGAGI. This CDR3 contains 13 residues. Authors' methods: Reference gene primer amplification in the assay estimated nucleated cell counts. Only in-frame clones appear in the TCRdb table, and some are missing; sequencing was by immunoSEQ multiplex PCR. Clone size and V and J calls were adopted from that table, with D and trimming inferred from the DNA. The repertoire holds 350,000 to 400,000 clones, 88% seen once, with approximately 1% in the top ten.

The receptor was derived from a woman in her twenties or thirties with acute COVID-19. The specimen was PBMCs or T cells enriched from blood (not recorded which). The J gene is TRBJ1-2, the V gene TRBV6-5; D remains unclear. The CDR3 reads CASSYSNRDGYTF. The CDR3 DNA sequence: TGTGCCAGCAGTTACTCGAACCGGGATGGCTACACCTTC.